The 26 T cell receptor beta chains in this list originate from one sample, sequenced in a study of cytomegalovirus exposure and HLA in healthy donors. PCR involved 60 Vbeta and 13 Jbeta primers. Generated by immunoSEQ multiplex PCR, the TCRdb table keeps only in-frame clones and is missing some. The table has 40,000 or so clones, about 90% seen once. Sequencing used PBMCs. These receptors originate from a woman between 35 and 50 years old in good health and CMV-seropositive.

The rearrangement joins TRBV29-1 to TRBJ2-5; the D is unclear. Germline-derived CDR1 and CDR2 are SQVTM and ANQGSEA. V shed 7 bases and J shed 5 bases, with 14 bases lying between them. The CDR3 is made up of 12 amino acids. The CDR3 DNA is TGCAGCGCCCTTCAAACTCCCGAGACCCAGTACTTC. This gives the protein CSALQTPETQYF.

The gene calls are TRBV19 and TRBJ2-1; 7 bases match TRBD2. The V gene end was trimmed by 3 bases and the J gene end by 10 bases; junction bases not matched to a gene: 3. Germline CDR1 is LNHDA and CDR2 is SQIVND (reference sequence). This CDR3 comprises 12 residues. CDR3 sequence (DNA): TGTGCCAGTAGTATCTCAGCGGGAGAGCAGTTCTTC. It encodes CASSISAGEQFF.

This CDR3 is CSVVSGQGEQYF. The CDR3 region has the DNA TGCAGCGTTGTCTCAGGGCAAGGGGAGCAGTACTTC. The J gene is TRBJ2-7, the V gene TRBV29-1; TRBD1 might be the D (5 bases). The V end was cut by 4 bases, the J end by 7 bases, with 14 bases between. The CDR3 runs to 12 residues. Per germline, CDR1 SQVTM and CDR2 ANQGSEA.

The V and J genes are TRBV19 and TRBJ2-2, with D perhaps matching TRBD1 (5 bases). Between the trimmed V and J ends, which lost 5 bases and 0 bases, there was a span of 10 bases. CDR1 is LNHDA, CDR2 SQIVND, per germline (reference sequence). The CDR3 has 15 residues. DNA of the CDR3: TGTGCCAGTAGTCCGCGACAGTCGAACACCGGGGAGCTGTTTTTT. Protein: CASSPRQSNTGELFF.

The chain recombines TRBV28 with TRBJ2-2; perhaps TRBD1 as D (5 bases). The CDR3 contains 16 residues. In germline, CDR1 is MDHEN, CDR2 SYDVKM. Between the trimmed V and J ends, which lost 7 bases and 5 bases, there was a span of 20 bases. The CDR3 is CASTVQGTFLTGELFF. CDR3 in DNA: TGTGCCAGCACCGTCCAGGGAACTTTCCTAACCGGGGAGCTGTTTTTT.

V gene TRBV28 combines with J gene TRBJ2-3; D gene uncertain. Germline-derived CDR1 and CDR2 are MDHEN and SYDVKM. Trimming shortened V by 8 bases and J by 5 bases, and 11 bases separated the two germline ends. The CDR3 is 12 amino acids. The CDR3: CASPTPGDTQYF. CDR3 in DNA: TGTGCCAGCCCTACCCCGGGAGATACGCAGTATTTT. The full variable domain, in which reference TRBV28 and TRBJ2-3 provide the parts outside the CDR3, is DVKVTQSSRYLVKRTGEKVFLECVQDMDHENMFWYRQDPGLGLRLIYFSYDVKMKEKGDIPEGYSVSREKKERFSLILESASTNQTSMYLCASPTPGDTQYFGPGTRLTVL.

Only a few counts were recorded for this clone. This chain links TRBV25-1 with TRBJ1-4; 7 bases match TRBD1. Germline CDR1 is MGHDK and CDR2 is SYGVNS. The CDR3 sequence is 12 residues long. The J segment lost 3 bases and the V segment lost 10 bases, leaving 2 bases of the junction unmatched. The CDR3 sequence is CATQGANEKLFF. The CDR3 DNA sequence: TGTGCCACCCAGGGGGCTAATGAAAAACTGTTTTTT.

The chain carries TRBV9 and TRBJ2-3; D is unresolved. CDR1 and CDR2 (germline): SGDLS, YYNGEE. The CDR3 contains 13 residues. Trimming removed 0 bases at V and 5 bases at J, with 7 bases between. CDR3 amino acids: CASSVATRDTQYF. The CDR3 nucleotides read TGTGCCAGCAGCGTAGCTACGAGAGATACGCAGTATTTT.

This chain links TRBV5-4 with TRBJ2-5; D is perhaps TRBD2 (6 bases). Gene TRBJ2-7 matches the end of the DNA better, so the J call may be wrong. Germline assignment: CDR1 SGHNT and CDR2 YYREEE (reference sequence). The CDR3 length is 14 residues. CDR3 loop: CASSFGGTDYEQYF. In DNA form, the CDR3 reads TGTGCCAGCAGCTTTGGCGGGACGGATTACGAGCAGTACTTC.

V usage is TRBV19 and J usage is TRBJ2-6; 7 bases align to TRBD2. Trimming at V came to 1 base and at J to 0 bases, leaving 3 bases not matched to a gene. The germline gives CDR1 LNHDA, CDR2 SQIVND (reference sequence). This CDR3 spans 17 amino acids. CDR3 sequence reads: CASSIVRTSSGANVLTF. CDR3 bases: TGTGCCAGTAGTATAGTACGGACTAGCTCTGGGGCCAACGTCCTGACTTTC.

This sequence joins TRBV14 and TRBJ1-4; D gene ambiguous. V lost 3 bases to trimming and J lost 0 bases, with 8 bases between them. Germline V gene data show CDR1 as SGHDN and CDR2 as FVKESK. The CDR3 consists of 15 residues. The CDR3 DNA sequence: TGTGCCAGCAGCCAGAGGGTCGCAACTAATGAAAAACTGTTTTTT. Its protein product is CASSQRVATNEKLFF.

The chain uses TRBV5-4 and TRBJ1-1, with D unclear. This CDR3 has 13 residues. Germline CDR1 is SGHNT and CDR2 is YYREEE (reference sequence). The germline V and J ends were trimmed by 4 bases and 2 bases, with 9 bases remaining between them. This chain's CDR3 is CASSLISNTEAFF. The CDR3 DNA reads as TGTGCCAGCAGCCTAATAAGCAACACTGAAGCTTTCTTT.

The chain uses TRBV7-7 and TRBJ2-2, with D unresolved. This CDR3 is 14 amino acids long. Trimming took off 5 bases at V and 10 bases at J, with 17 bases between the two ends. Per the germline V gene, CDR1 is SSHAT and CDR2 is FNYEAQ (reference sequence). CDR3 sequence reads: CASSITGSLEELFF. The CDR3 DNA follows: TGTGCCAGCAGCATAACCGGGTCACTCGAGGAGCTGTTTTTT.

The V and J genes are TRBV19 and TRBJ1-5, with TRBD1 as a possible D gene (6 bases). The CDR3 is made up of 15 amino acids. V was pared by 4 bases and J by 2 bases, with 12 bases between. CDR1 and CDR2 (germline): LNHDA, SQIVND (reference sequence). The chain's CDR3 is CASSTQQGGNQPQHF. Here the CDR3 DNA reads TGTGCCAGTAGTACTCAACAGGGCGGCAATCAGCCCCAGCATTTT.

The gene calls are TRBV18 and TRBJ2-1; 11 bases align to TRBD1. CDR1 and CDR2 (germline): KGHSH, LQKENI. V trimming: 3 bases; J trimming: 7 bases; junction bases outside the gene matches: 5. The CDR3 loop spans 15 amino acids. CDR3 residues: CASSPGQGVRNEQFF. The CDR3 bases are TGTGCCAGCTCACCGGGACAGGGGGTTCGTAATGAGCAGTTCTTC.

This clone was recorded only once. The chain couples TRBV28 to TRBJ1-1; no clear D. The germline gives CDR1 MDHEN, CDR2 SYDVKM. The length of the CDR3 is 15 residues. V lost 6 bases and J lost 3, with 17 bases in between. CDR3 amino acids: CASSKTGKHHTEAFF. The CDR3 region has the DNA TGTGCCAGCAGCAAGACTGGTAAACACCACACTGAAGCTTTCTTT.

This chain joins TRBV29-1 and TRBJ2-3, with TRBD2 identical over 12 bases. The V gene's germline CDR1 is SQVTM and CDR2 ANQGSEA. J gave up 0 bases and V 5 bases, and 9 bases lay outside the gene matches. CDR3 length: 17 amino acids. The CDR3 spells CSVFGLAGKTSTDTQYF. The DNA of the CDR3 is TGCAGCGTTTTTGGACTAGCGGGAAAAACTAGCACAGATACGCAGTATTTT.

Regarding this clone: At the DNA level, this CDR3 is encoded by other sequences in the same sample as well. The rearrangement links TRBV30 to TRBJ1-2; D perhaps matches TRBD1 (5 bases). Looked up from germline, CDR1 is GTSNPN and CDR2 is SVGIG (reference sequence). The ends were cut back, 2 bases at V and 6 bases at J, with 19 bases in the middle. The CDR3 contains 15 residues. The CDR3, as DNA: TGTGCCTGGAGTCGGGGGACCTCAGAAGAGGATGGCTACACCTTC. Translated, it gives CAWSRGTSEEDGYTF.

The rearrangement links TRBV7-9 to TRBJ1-2; TRBD1 aligns across 7 bases. CDR3 length: 14 residues. J was trimmed by 3 bases and V by 5 bases; bases with no gene match: 6. In germline, CDR1 is SEHNR, CDR2 FQNEAQ (reference sequence). CDR3 residues: CASSRTGVDYGYTF. DNA of the CDR3: TGTGCCAGCAGCCGAACAGGGGTGGACTATGGCTACACCTTC.

The genes are TRBV7-9 and TRBJ2-1; D possibly corresponds to TRBD2 (5 bases). This CDR3 is built from 15 residues. CDR1 is SEHNR and CDR2 is FQNEAQ in the germline V gene (reference sequence). The V gene lost 1 base and the J gene lost 5 bases, with 12 bases spanning the gap. CDR3 nucleotides: TGTGCCAGCAGCTTAGGCGGGCTAACCCACAATGAGCAGTTCTTC. This translates into CASSLGGLTHNEQFF.

This chain joins TRBV5-4 and TRBJ2-2; the D is unclear. Germline values: CDR1 SGHNT, CDR2 YYREEE (reference sequence). This CDR3 has 11 amino acids. V lost 2 bases and J lost 7, with 3 bases in between. The CDR3, as DNA: TGTGCCAGCAGCTTCGGCGGGGAGCTGTTTTTT. It codes for CASSFGGELFF.

The rearrangement uses TRBV11-2 and TRBJ1-1; 8 bases line up with TRBD1. Trimming removed 5 bases from V and 5 bases from J; junction bases left unmatched: 7. CDR3 size: 14 residues. Per the germline V gene, CDR1 is SGHAT and CDR2 is FQNNGV. The CDR3 here is CASSLRQGRTEAFF. CDR3 bases: TGTGCCAGCAGCCTCCGACAGGGGAGAACTGAAGCTTTCTTT.

This clone was observed a few times. The V and J genes are TRBV18 and TRBJ2-1; 7 nucleotides agree with TRBD2. Losses at the gene ends were 2 bases for V and 4 bases for J; bases not matched to a gene: 11. The CDR3 spans 17 residues. CDR1 and CDR2 (germline): KGHSH, LQKENI. The CDR3 DNA reads as TGTGCCAGCTCACCAGCGAATCTTAAGCGGGATTACAATGAGCAGTTCTTC. Its translation: CASSPANLKRDYNEQFF.

This chain links TRBV28 with TRBJ2-6; no reliable D call. With 6 bases removed from V and 3 bases from J, the gap between germline ends came to 15 bases. This CDR3 region has 16 residues. Germline CDR1 reads MDHEN; CDR2 reads SYDVKM. DNA for the CDR3: TGTGCCAGCAGCGAGCCTCGAGCTGGTGGGGCCAACGTCCTGACTTTC. Translation: CASSEPRAGGANVLTF.

The chain combines TRBV25-1 with TRBJ2-2; 10 bases are shared with TRBD2. The germline CDR1 and CDR2 sequences are MGHDK and SYGVNS. The CDR3 is made up of 15 amino acids. Trimming removed 2 bases from V and 7 bases from J; junction bases left unmatched: 4. The CDR3: CASSELAGVLGELFF. The CDR3, as DNA: TGTGCCAGCAGTGAACTAGCGGGAGTCCTCGGGGAGCTGTTTTTT.

This chain uses TRBV11-3 with TRBJ2-5, with D perhaps matching TRBD1 (6 bases). The V gene's germline CDR1 is SGHNT and CDR2 YENEEA. This CDR3 spans 15 amino acids. Trimming took off 5 bases at V and 2 bases at J, with 15 bases between the two ends. The CDR3 coding sequence is TGTGCCAGCAGCCGAGATACAGGGAAGCAAGAGACCCAGTACTTC. This encodes CASSRDTGKQETQYF.